The sequence of this T cell receptor beta chain was determined in a study of T-cell reconstitution after alpha-beta-depleted transplantation in children. Preparation of the TCRbeta library used unique molecular identifiers. MiXCR was run by TCRdb on the PCR reads, yielding one entry per CDR3 protein. Of 100,000 to 120,000 distinct CDR3 sequences in the sample, 10% are singletons; the top ten hold about 7.3%. Germline values: CDR1 DFQATT, CDR2 SNEGSKA (reference sequence). The CDR3 runs 16 residues. This clonotype was recorded a few times. One junction end disagrees with the germline gene, perhaps due to a read error.

The sample in question was PBMCs from the stem cell graft donor, obtained from the stem cell graft. The TCR was taken from a human donor who donated a stem cell graft to a child with acute lymphoblastic leukemia. The chain couples TRBV20-1 to TRBJ2-6; D possibly matches TRBD1 or TRBD2 (6 bases each). The CDR3 here is CSARGTESSGANGLTF. CDR3 bases: TGCAGTGCTAGAGGGACAGAGAGCTCGGGGGCCAACGGCCTGACTTTC.